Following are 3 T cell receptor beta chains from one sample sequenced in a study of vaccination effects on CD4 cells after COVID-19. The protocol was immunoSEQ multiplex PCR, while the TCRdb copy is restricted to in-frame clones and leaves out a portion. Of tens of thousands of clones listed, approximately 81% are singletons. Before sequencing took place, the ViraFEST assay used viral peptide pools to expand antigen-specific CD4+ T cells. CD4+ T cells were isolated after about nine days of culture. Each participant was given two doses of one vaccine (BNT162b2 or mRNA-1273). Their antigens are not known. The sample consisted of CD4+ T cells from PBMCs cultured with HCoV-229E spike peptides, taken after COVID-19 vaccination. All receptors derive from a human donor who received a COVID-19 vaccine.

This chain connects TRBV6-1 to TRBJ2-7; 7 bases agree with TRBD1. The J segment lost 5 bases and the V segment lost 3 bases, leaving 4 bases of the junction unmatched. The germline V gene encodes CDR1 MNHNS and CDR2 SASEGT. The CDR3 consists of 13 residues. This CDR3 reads CASSESGTDEQYV. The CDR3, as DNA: TGTGCCAGCAGTGAGTCCGGGACAGACGAGCAGTACGTC.

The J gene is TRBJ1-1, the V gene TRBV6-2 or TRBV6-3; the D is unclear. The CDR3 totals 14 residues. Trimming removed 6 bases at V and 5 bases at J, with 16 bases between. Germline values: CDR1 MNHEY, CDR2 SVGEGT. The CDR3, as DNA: TGTGCCAGCAGCCAGCTCGGGCAGGAGACTGAAGCTTTCTTT. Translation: CASSQLGQETEAFF.

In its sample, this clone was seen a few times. The CDR3 reads CASSQDQGQPQHF. DNA of the CDR3: TGCGCCAGCAGCCAAGATCAGGGGCAGCCCCAGCATTTT. This chain connects TRBV4-1 to TRBJ1-5; perhaps TRBD1 as D (6 bases). CDR3 size: 13 residues. CDR1 is MGHRA and CDR2 is YSYEKL in the germline V gene. The V gene lost 0 bases and the J gene lost 7 bases, with 7 bases spanning the gap.